Below, one T cell receptor beta chain is given with its context. At one end the junction does not follow the germline gene, possibly because of a read error. Authors' data handling: Amplified reference gene primers provided the basis for estimating nucleated cell counts. Libraries were prepared by immunoSEQ multiplex PCR; TCRdb keeps only in-frame clonotypes and omits some of them. V and J calls and clone size are copied from that table; D and trimming were computed from the DNA. The table lists 120,000 or so clones, over 85% of them singletons, with roughly 4.8% in the top ten. The CDR3 is 15 residues long. The germline CDR1 and CDR2 sequences are SSHAT and FNYEAQ (reference sequence). These data originate in a study of blood T cell repertoires in COVID-19. In the study overall: Italy, Spain and the United States were the sources of the convalescent and acute COVID-19 samples. Nucleic acid was either cDNA or gDNA, and it came from T cells, B-cell-depleted T cells, or PBMCs.

During active infection, Seattle patients enrolled and were then monitored through disease. The sequencing input was peripheral blood. This clonotype was obtained from a man in his sixties with COVID-19, enrolled during active disease. The chain has TRBV7-7 and TRBJ2-2, with D possibly matching TRBD2 (6 bases). CDR3 DNA: TGTGCTAGCAGTCCCCCAGCGGGCATCACCGGGGAGCTGTTTTTT. Amino acid sequence: CASSPPAGITGELFF.